This record covers a single T cell receptor beta chain. This entry comes from a study of blood T cell repertoires in COVID-19. Whole-study context: The cDNA or gDNA used as material had been derived from T cells, B-cell-depleted T cells, or PBMCs.

The method was immunoSEQ multiplex PCR; TCRdb's version includes in-frame clones alone and lacks a portion of them. The profile covers more than 250,000 clones, with roughly 90% appearing a single time and approximately 17% taken by the ten largest. The ends lost 2 bases at V and 8 bases at J; junction bases unmatched: 10. Germline V gives CDR1 LNHDA, CDR2 SQIVND (reference sequence). CDR3 size: 16 residues. Cohort 3 recovery required two negative PCRs, clearance, or symptom resolution. Input material: PBMCs or T cells enriched from blood (not recorded which). This sequence joins TRBV19 and TRBJ1-4; 8 bases line up with TRBD1. This clonotype was sampled from a young woman who had recovered from COVID-19. CDR3 sequence (DNA): TGTGCCAGTAGTATATCTCAGGGGGCAGGAGGAGAAAAACTGTTTTTT. It is translated as CASSISQGAGGEKLFF.